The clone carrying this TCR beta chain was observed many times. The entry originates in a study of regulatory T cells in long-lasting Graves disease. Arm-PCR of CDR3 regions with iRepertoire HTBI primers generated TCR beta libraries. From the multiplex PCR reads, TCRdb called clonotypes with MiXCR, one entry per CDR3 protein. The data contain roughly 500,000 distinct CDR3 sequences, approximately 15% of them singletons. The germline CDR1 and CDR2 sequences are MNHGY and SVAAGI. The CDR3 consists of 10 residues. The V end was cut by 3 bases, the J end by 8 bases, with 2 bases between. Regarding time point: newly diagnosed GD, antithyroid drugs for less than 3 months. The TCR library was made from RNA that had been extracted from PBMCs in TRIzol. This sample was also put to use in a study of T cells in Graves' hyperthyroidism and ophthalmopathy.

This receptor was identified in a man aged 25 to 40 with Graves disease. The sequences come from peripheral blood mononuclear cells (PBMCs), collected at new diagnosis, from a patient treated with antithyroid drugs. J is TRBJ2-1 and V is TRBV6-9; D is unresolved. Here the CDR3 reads CASSYDEQFF. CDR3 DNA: TGTGCCAGCAGTTACGATGAGCAGTTCTTC.